This T cell receptor (beta chain) was obtained from a study of cytotoxic CD8 clonotypes in ibrutinib-treated CLL. Only in-frame clones appear in the TCRdb table, and some are missing; sequencing was by immunoSEQ multiplex PCR. The sample includes a few hundred thousand clones, 67% of them seen just once. J lost 1 base, V lost 8 bases, and 4 bases had no gene match. In germline, CDR1 is MRHNA, CDR2 SNTAGT. There are 13 residues in the CDR3. This chain uses TRBV6-4 with TRBJ1-1, with 7 bases matching TRBD1. The TCR comes from a human donor with chronic lymphocytic leukemia. The sample consisted of PBMCs, taken after 36 months of ibrutinib treatment. CDR3 bases: TGTGCCAGCCGGGACAGAGAGAACACTGAAGCTTTCTTT. It encodes CASRDRENTEAFF.